The clone carrying this TCR beta chain was seen many times. The data were obtained in a study of blood T cells in healthy people across ages. The sample, approximately 10 milliliters of peripheral blood, was drawn from each donor. The authors ran a second PCR of about 6 to 11 cycles using a sample-barcoded 5' primer and a J-beta primer mix. Every molecule of cDNA carried a tag from a template-switch adaptor with 12 random nucleotides. One entry per CDR3 protein results from TCRdb running MiXCR on the 5' RACE reads. The table has more than 900,000 distinct CDR3 sequences, 25% to 35% seen once. This CDR3 comprises 12 residues. In germline, CDR1 is SGHTA, CDR2 FQGNSA. Trimming removed 2 bases at V and 6 bases at J, with 7 bases between. These data were likewise used in another study, on T cells of mothers and their children. As reported in that work: Each donor was one of three healthy Caucasian mothers or one of their six children. There was no detection of any persistent microchimeric T cell clones.

This sequence originates from a woman between 40 and 50 years old in good health. The chain links TRBV7-2 to TRBJ1-1, with D unresolved. The sequencing input was blood. CDR3 in DNA: TGTGCCAGCAGCTTATACTTCTCTGAAGCTTTCTTT. Translation gives CASSLYFSEAFF. Complete variable domain (other parts from reference TRBV7-2 and TRBJ1-1): GAGVSQSPSNKVTEKGKDVELRCDPISGHTALYWYRQSLGQGLEFLIYFQGNSAPDKSGLPSDRFSAERTGGSVSTLTIQRTQQEDSAVYLCASSLYFSEAFFGQGTRLTVV.